This TCR beta chain was observed in a study of PD-L1 blockade in urothelial cancer. At the level of the study: Peripheral blood specimens exhibited a median yield of approximately 140,000 T cells.

Time point indicated: pretreatment peripheral blood. Every patient provided from 1 to 8 samples, collected pretreatment and on-treatment. Each PCR had synthetic TCR analog templates added to it as a spike-in. The table came from immunoSEQ multiplex PCR; TCRdb's copy has only in-frame clones and leaves some out. The table records 30,000 to 40,000 clones, about 82% of them present only once. V lost 4 bases, J lost 3 bases, and 9 bases lay in between. Germline CDR1 and CDR2: MNHEY and SVGAGI. This CDR3 is built from 13 residues. This sample comprised PBMCs, obtained around atezolizumab (anti-PD-L1) treatment. The chain employs TRBV6-5 and TRBJ1-1; D is uncertain. This TCR was recovered from an elderly man with urothelial cancer. CDR3 sequence: CASSSLRDTEAFF. DNA of the CDR3: TGTGCCAGCAGTTCCCTCCGAGACACTGAAGCTTTCTTT.